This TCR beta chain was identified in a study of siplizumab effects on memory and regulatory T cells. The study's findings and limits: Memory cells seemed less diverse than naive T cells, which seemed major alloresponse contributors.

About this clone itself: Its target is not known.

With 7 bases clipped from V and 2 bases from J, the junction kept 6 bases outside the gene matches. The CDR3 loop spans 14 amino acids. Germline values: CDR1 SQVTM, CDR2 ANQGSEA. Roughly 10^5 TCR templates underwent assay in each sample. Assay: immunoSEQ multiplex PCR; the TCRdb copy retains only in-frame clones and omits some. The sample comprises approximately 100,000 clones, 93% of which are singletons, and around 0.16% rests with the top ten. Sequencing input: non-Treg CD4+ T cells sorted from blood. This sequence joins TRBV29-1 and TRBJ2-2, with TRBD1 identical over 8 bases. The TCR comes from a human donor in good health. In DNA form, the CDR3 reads TGCAGCGCCCGGCAGGGGGCAAACACCGGGGAGCTGTTTTTT. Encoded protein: CSARQGANTGELFF.